Listed below are T cell receptor beta chains from one sample, sequenced in a study of blood T cells in healthy people across ages. TCRdb redid the calling of the 5' RACE reads with MiXCR, one entry per CDR3 protein. In the table there are about 620,000 distinct CDR3 sequences, around 21% of which are singletons. The sample consisted of blood. The receptor set was obtained from a man between 65 and 85 years old in good health. Both conserved end residues are part of each CDR3. Fields, in order: V gene, clone size, D gene, CDR3 length, J gene, CDR3 protein, CDR3 DNA. The D gene is left open where the match is weak. For some rows the clone size is stated as once, few or many, or as a class when expanded; others skip it.

V: TRBV9
size: NA
D: NA
length: 15
J: TRBJ2-2
CDR3: CASSPLEIGTGELFF
DNA: TGTGCCAGCAGCCCATTGGAGATTGGGACCGGGGAGCTGTTTTTT

V: TRBV20-1
size: NA
D: NA
length: 14
J: TRBJ1-1
CDR3: CSATRGGPNTEAFF
DNA: TGCAGTGCTACGAGAGGGGGACCGAACACTGAAGCTTTCTTT

V: TRBV29-1
size: NA
D: TRBD2
length: 12
J: TRBJ2-1
CDR3: CSAEPGGGEQFF
DNA: TGCAGCGCTGAACCGGGGGGGGGTGAGCAGTTCTTC

V: TRBV10-3
size: NA
D: NA
length: 15
J: TRBJ2-2
CDR3: CAIRPSGPNTGELFF
DNA: TGTGCCATCAGGCCCTCCGGGCCAAACACCGGGGAGCTGTTTTTT

V: TRBV6-5
size: few
D: NA
length: 15
J: TRBJ2-2
CDR3: CASSWLAVNTGELFF
DNA: TGTGCCAGCAGCTGGTTAGCGGTTAACACCGGGGAGCTGTTTTTT

V: TRBV6-1
size: NA
D: TRBD2
length: 15
J: TRBJ2-2
CDR3: CASSASGIGSGELFF
DNA: TGTGCCAGCAGTGCTAGCGGGATAGGCTCCGGGGAGCTGTTTTTT

V: TRBV12-3/TRBV12-4
size: NA
D: NA
length: 14
J: TRBJ1-2
CDR3: CASSPGALHYGYTF
DNA: TGTGCCAGCAGTCCCGGGGCCCTACACTATGGCTACACCTTC

V: TRBV14
size: few
D: NA
length: 16
J: TRBJ2-1
CDR3: CASSHRGRIDYNEQFF
DNA: TGTGCCAGCAGCCACCGGGGACGGATTGACTACAATGAGCAGTTCTTC

V: TRBV7-9
size: NA
D: NA
length: 13
J: TRBJ2-1
CDR3: CASSFRDVGEQFF
DNA: TGTGCCAGCAGTTTTAGGGACGTTGGGGAGCAGTTCTTC

V: TRBV10-3
size: few
D: NA
length: 14
J: TRBJ2-1
CDR3: CAISASGGDNEQFF
DNA: TGTGCCATCAGTGCAAGCGGTGGGGACAATGAGCAGTTCTTC

V: TRBV5-1
size: NA
D: TRBD2
length: 17
J: TRBJ2-3
CDR3: CASSLVGTSGTSDTQYF
DNA: TGCGCCAGCAGCTTGGTGGGGACTAGCGGGACGTCAGATACGCAGTATTTT

V: TRBV9
size: few
D: NA
length: 14
J: TRBJ2-3
CDR3: CASSVEEFTDTQYF
DNA: TGTGCCAGCAGCGTAGAGGAATTCACAGATACGCAGTATTTT

V: TRBV28
size: few
D: NA
length: 14
J: TRBJ2-1
CDR3: CASRLTDSIHEQFF
DNA: TGTGCCAGCAGGCTCACCGACTCTATCCACGAGCAGTTCTTC

V: TRBV6-1
size: NA
D: NA
length: 13
J: TRBJ1-2
CDR3: CASSEWAGDGYTF
DNA: TGTGCCAGCAGTGAATGGGCAGGGGACGGCTACACCTTC

V: TRBV28
size: few
D: NA
length: 12
J: TRBJ2-1
CDR3: CASSWGPNEQFF
DNA: TGTGCCAGCAGCTGGGGACCGAATGAGCAGTTCTTC

V: TRBV20-1
size: NA
D: NA
length: 14
J: TRBJ2-1
CDR3: CSAIKGPSYNEQFF
DNA: TGCAGTGCTATTAAGGGCCCCTCCTACAATGAGCAGTTCTTC

V: TRBV7-9
size: many
D: NA
length: 15
J: TRBJ2-1
CDR3: CASSLSSGPYNEQFF
DNA: TGTGCCAGCAGCTTGTCAAGTGGCCCCTACAATGAGCAGTTCTTC

V: TRBV7-2
size: NA
D: TRBD2
length: 16
J: TRBJ2-7
CDR3: CASSLAGGHLSYEQYF
DNA: TGTGCCAGCAGCTTAGCGGGAGGGCATCTCTCCTACGAGCAGTACTTC

V: TRBV12-3/TRBV12-4
size: many
D: NA
length: 11
J: TRBJ2-7
CDR3: CASSISNEQYF
DNA: TGTGCCAGCAGTATTAGCAACGAGCAGTACTTC

V: TRBV29-1
size: NA
D: TRBD2
length: 15
J: TRBJ2-5
CDR3: CSAQKGSGSVETQYF
DNA: TGCAGCGCGCAGAAGGGTAGCGGGAGCGTCGAGACCCAGTACTTC

V: TRBV6-5
size: NA
D: NA
length: 15
J: TRBJ1-6
CDR3: CASSSADRHNSPLHF
DNA: TGTGCCAGCAGTTCTGCGGACAGACATAATTCACCCCTCCACTTT

V: TRBV28
size: few
D: NA
length: 13
J: TRBJ2-1
CDR3: CASSSLLGNEQFF
DNA: TGTGCCAGCAGTTCCCTCCTCGGCAATGAGCAGTTCTTC

V: TRBV29-1
size: NA
D: NA
length: 12
J: TRBJ2-7
CDR3: CSVEATSYEQYF
DNA: TGCAGCGTTGAAGCCACCTCCTACGAGCAGTACTTC

V: TRBV20-1
size: NA
D: TRBD2
length: 14
J: TRBJ2-1
CDR3: CSAAGLAVVDEQLF
DNA: TGCAGTGCTGCCGGACTAGCGGTGGTCGATGAGCAGCTCTTC

V: TRBV6-5
size: once
D: TRBD1
length: 13
J: TRBJ1-1
CDR3: CASRTGGSVRAFF
DNA: TGTGCCAGCAGAACAGGGGGCTCAGTGAGGGCTTTCTTT

V: TRBV3-1
size: NA
D: TRBD2
length: 14
J: TRBJ2-1
CDR3: CASSQGGLAGEQFF
DNA: TGTGCCAGCAGCCAAGGGGGACTAGCTGGGGAGCAGTTCTTC

V: TRBV20-1
size: NA
D: TRBD1
length: 15
J: TRBJ2-1
CDR3: CSASMLGTAHNEQFF
DNA: TGCAGTGCTAGCATGCTAGGGACAGCGCACAATGAGCAGTTCTTC

V: TRBV20-1
size: NA
D: NA
length: 14
J: TRBJ2-1
CDR3: CSARAESSYNEQFF
DNA: TGCAGTGCTAGGGCGGAGAGCTCCTACAATGAGCAGTTCTTC

V: TRBV20-1
size: NA
D: NA
length: 15
J: TRBJ2-1
CDR3: CSARVPGLPYNEQFF
DNA: TGCAGTGCTAGAGTACCGGGACTCCCATACAATGAGCAGTTCTTC

V: TRBV15
size: few
D: NA
length: 15
J: TRBJ2-1
CDR3: CATSRDIVGYNEQFF
DNA: TGTGCCACCAGCAGAGATATAGTTGGGTACAATGAGCAGTTCTTC

V: TRBV5-1
size: many
D: TRBD1
length: 16
J: TRBJ1-1
CDR3: CASSLAGGTGLNEAFF
DNA: TGCGCCAGCAGCTTGGCCGGAGGGACAGGGCTTAATGAAGCTTTCTTT

V: TRBV5-1
size: few
D: NA
length: 17
J: TRBJ1-4
CDR3: CASSLAGWGTTNEKLFF
DNA: TGCGCCAGCAGCTTGGCAGGTTGGGGCACAACTAATGAAAAACTGTTTTTT

V: TRBV28
size: many
D: TRBD1
length: 14
J: TRBJ1-6
CDR3: CASSLDRANSPLHF
DNA: TGTGCCAGCAGTTTGGACAGGGCGAATTCACCCCTCCACTTT

V: TRBV20-1
size: many
D: TRBD2
length: 13
J: TRBJ2-5
CDR3: CSAPPSGEETQYF
DNA: TGCAGTGCCCCCCCTAGCGGAGAAGAGACCCAGTACTTC

V: TRBV21-1
size: NA
D: NA
length: 17
J: TRBJ2-1
CDR3: CASSKEGQGSLIDEQFF
DNA: TGTGCCAGCAGCAAAGAGGGACAGGGTAGCCTAATAGATGAGCAGTTCTTC

V: TRBV28
size: NA
D: NA
length: 14
J: TRBJ1-5
CDR3: CASSLVVSNQPQHF
DNA: TGTGCCAGCAGTTTAGTAGTTAGCAATCAGCCCCAGCATTTT

V: TRBV7-9
size: NA
D: TRBD2
length: 12
J: TRBJ2-1
CDR3: CASSSAGGGQFF
DNA: TGTGCCAGCAGCTCCGCGGGGGGAGGGCAGTTCTTC

V: TRBV2
size: many
D: NA
length: 10
J: TRBJ2-5
CDR3: CASGGETQYF
DNA: TGTGCCAGCGGTGGAGAGACCCAGTACTTC

V: TRBV3-1
size: NA
D: NA
length: 16
J: TRBJ1-3
CDR3: CASSSVGAFSGNTIYF
DNA: TGTGCCAGCAGTTCAGTGGGCGCGTTCTCTGGAAACACCATATATTTT

V: TRBV7-9
size: NA
D: TRBD1
length: 15
J: TRBJ2-7
CDR3: CASSRTPGQGYEQYF
DNA: TGTGCCAGCAGCAGAACACCGGGACAGGGCTACGAGCAGTACTTC

V: TRBV5-1
size: NA
D: TRBD2
length: 15
J: TRBJ2-1
CDR3: CASSLLAGVDNEQFF
DNA: TGCGCCAGCAGCTTGTTAGCGGGAGTTGACAATGAGCAGTTCTTC

V: TRBV18
size: NA
D: NA
length: 12
J: TRBJ2-7
CDR3: CASSPPMGPVYF
DNA: TGTGCCAGCTCACCACCGATGGGACCCGTGTACTTC

V: TRBV20-1
size: few
D: NA
length: 16
J: TRBJ2-7
CDR3: CSARPGGALLSYEQYF
DNA: TGCAGTGCTAGGCCGGGGGGCGCCTTACTTTCCTACGAGCAGTACTTC

V: TRBV5-6
size: NA
D: NA
length: 13
J: TRBJ2-7
CDR3: CASRSRERDEQYF
DNA: TGTGCCAGCCGTTCTAGGGAGAGGGACGAGCAGTACTTC

V: TRBV7-2
size: few
D: TRBD2
length: 13
J: TRBJ2-1
CDR3: CASSISGSNEQFF
DNA: TGTGCCAGCAGCATTAGCGGGAGTAATGAGCAGTTCTTC

V: TRBV28
size: NA
D: TRBD1
length: 15
J: TRBJ2-5
CDR3: CASSFRDRVVETQYF
DNA: TGTGCCAGCAGTTTTCGGGACAGGGTTGTTGAGACCCAGTACTTC

V: TRBV20-1
size: NA
D: TRBD2
length: 19
J: TRBJ2-5
CDR3: CSARPTPGLAGVNGETQYF
DNA: TGCAGTGCTAGACCCACGCCGGGACTAGCGGGAGTAAATGGAGAGACCCAGTACTTC

V: TRBV28
size: NA
D: TRBD2
length: 15
J: TRBJ2-7
CDR3: CASNPSLAGVLGQYF
DNA: TGTGCCAGCAACCCTTCACTAGCGGGAGTACTCGGGCAGTACTTC

V: TRBV5-1
size: NA
D: NA
length: 13
J: TRBJ2-7
CDR3: CASSLVWDGEQYF
DNA: TGCGCCAGCAGCTTGGTCTGGGACGGCGAGCAGTACTTC

V: TRBV3-1
size: NA
D: TRBD2
length: 16
J: TRBJ2-1
CDR3: CASSHTGTSIHNEQFF
DNA: TGTGCCAGCAGCCACACCGGGACTAGTATTCACAATGAGCAGTTCTTC

V: TRBV10-3
size: few
D: TRBD2
length: 16
J: TRBJ2-1
CDR3: CAISESTLAGVHEQFF
DNA: TGTGCCATCAGTGAGTCGACCCTAGCGGGAGTTCATGAGCAGTTCTTC

V: TRBV7-2
size: NA
D: NA
length: 12
J: TRBJ1-5
CDR3: CASSLVGQPQHF
DNA: TGTGCCAGCAGCTTAGTTGGACAGCCCCAGCATTTT

V: TRBV2
size: few
D: TRBD2
length: 16
J: TRBJ2-5
CDR3: CASKNGLAGRGETQYF
DNA: TGTGCCAGCAAAAACGGACTAGCGGGAAGGGGAGAGACCCAGTACTTC

V: TRBV5-1
size: once
D: TRBD2
length: 20
J: TRBJ2-4
CDR3: CASSSPPGLAGLLAKNIQYF
DNA: TGCGCCAGCAGCTCTCCCCCGGGACTAGCGGGTCTACTAGCCAAAAACATTCAGTACTTC

V: TRBV27
size: many
D: TRBD1
length: 14
J: TRBJ2-1
CDR3: CASSFVRGPAEQFF
DNA: TGTGCCAGCAGTTTTGTAAGGGGGCCGGCTGAGCAGTTCTTC

V: TRBV6-5
size: NA
D: NA
length: 13
J: TRBJ2-3
CDR3: CASPGGTADTQYF
DNA: TGTGCCAGCCCTGGGGGTACGGCAGATACGCAGTATTTT

V: TRBV7-2
size: few
D: NA
length: 14
J: TRBJ1-4
CDR3: CASSLSGTNEKLFF
DNA: TGTGCCAGCAGCTTATCTGGGACTAATGAAAAACTGTTTTTT